This T cell receptor (beta chain) was retrieved from a study of cytomegalovirus exposure and HLA in healthy donors. It was with 60 Vbeta and 13 Jbeta primers that the PCR ran. Generated by immunoSEQ multiplex PCR, the TCRdb table keeps only in-frame clones and is missing some. The profile shows under 250,000 clones, over 75% of them singletons. Germline CDR1 is ENHRY and CDR2 is SYGVKD. CDR3 size: 15 residues. Trimming took 2 bases from V and 0 from J; bases not matched to a gene: 0. Material: PBMCs. This chain connects TRBV10-3 to TRBJ1-4, with 7 bases that match TRBD1. The clonotype originates from a woman in her twenties or thirties in good health and CMV-seronegative. The CDR3 protein is CAISEGTATNEKLFF. The CDR3 nucleotides are TGTGCCATCAGTGAGGGGACAGCAACTAATGAAAAACTGTTTTTT.